This record covers a single TCR beta chain. The antigen it binds to is not known. Base qualities are not provided; no much larger clone lies one nucleotide away. The cohort was made up of roughly 670 healthy bone marrow donors. All cohort members were sampled while nominally healthy, although unrecorded immune exposures were likely present. The donor tested CMV seronegative, placing the donor among the 352 seronegative members of the cohort. Every donor gave a peripheral blood sample, and the peripheral blood mononuclear cells from that sample were used for TCR beta sequencing. The Qiagen DNeasy Blood Extraction Kit was used to extract genomic DNA from the blood cell samples. This sample stems from a study of cytomegalovirus exposure and HLA in healthy donors (dated by TCRdb to about 2017). A note on the overall study: An earlier analysis of more than 550 of the donors reported approximately 260 Gb of sequence data and roughly 120 million unique TCR beta sequences obtained from about 170 million T cells. To predict cytomegalovirus infection status, the study brought together high-throughput TCR immunosequencing, statistical association of individual TCRs with disease status, and machine learning. Besides the first cohort of some 670 subjects, a separate validation cohort made up of over a hundred different subjects was used. Among the roughly 400 genotyped donors, approximately 82% belonged to the genetic ancestry cluster associated with self-reported Caucasian donors. In an earlier analysis of 500 to 650 of the donors, high-throughput TCR beta sequencing was used to judge whether each TCR beta V gene segment behaved as functional or pseudogenic. Roughly 300 gigabases of sequencing data and 91 million or so unique TCR sequences made up an early release that covered approximately 700 HLA-typed donors. Donor age, sex, ethnicity and CMV serostatus were compiled together with the repertoire data. Among around 400 genotyped donors of the cohort, an average of approximately 240,000 unique TCR beta nucleotide sequences was sequenced per donor, of which about 20% were non-productive. In the later analysis, no new phenotypic data were used to find candidate immune exposures; instead, reliance was placed on TCR beta sequences and their occurrence across donors. The aim of the study was to test whether cataloging public T cell receptors could identify signatures of past pathogen exposure. To study patterns of TCR occurrence, a later analysis re-analyzed previously published TCR beta repertoires from more than 550 donors and added high-resolution HLA genotyping. Because of strong linkage in the cohort, roughly five DR-DQ haplotypes were treated as single units for association and clustering. The study used immunosequencing to profile the T cell repertoires of more than 650 subjects and linked those repertoires to cytomegalovirus serostatus. All discovery cohort repertoires had been generated on a single sequencing platform. A later genetic analysis took genome-wide SNP genotypes for about 65% of the roughly 670 donors and used that subset as a discovery cohort. HLA typing included class I and class II loci at four-digit resolution. Typing coverage differed by locus: A, B, C, DRB1 and DQB1 were typed in about 620-640 donors, DQA1 in around 500, DPA1 in over 600, and DPB1 in 400 to 490.

The paper as a whole reports these results and caveats: In this cohort, only TCR beta chains were sequenced, and detectable features were limited by the absence of alpha or paired-chain data. The authors suggested that the approach could potentially be generalized to other disease states and immunological phenotypes. In a later analysis, most CMV-associated TCR beta chains were found to appear HLA-restricted, with HLA associations seemingly driven largely by CMV exposure. Presence/absence analyses assumed roughly uniform sequencing depth across donors, an assumption that may not hold. A later genetic analysis reported fewer N-insertions in productive TCRs among donors in an Asian-associated ancestry cluster than the approximately 670-donor mean. Across donors, most TCR sequences were observed very rarely, whereas some public TCRs were present in many individuals. The sequencing pipeline was judged likely to have produced a cluster of highly shared sequence variants as a technical artifact. A later analysis found that HLA-associated TCR beta chains were more clonally expanded and had lower generation probabilities than equally common non-associated chains. The classifier was reported to diagnose cytomegalovirus status with high specificity and sensitivity in both the original and validation cohorts. Linkage disequilibrium might explain the correlated functional status among segregating V segments, but an unknown experimental factor could not be ruled out. In a later analysis, several top co-occurrence clusters were reported to appear linked to parvovirus B19, influenza, CMV and Epstein-Barr virus. The study gave a list of 150 to 200 TCR beta chains associated with cytomegalovirus. A few of the identified cytomegalovirus-associated TCR beta chains were confirmed in vitro to be specific for cytomegalovirus antigens. Broadly in line with IMGT annotations, most TCR beta V segments showed up in productive rearrangements about 87% or about 30% of the time in an earlier analysis of 450 to 600 of the donors. At a false discovery rate of 0.05, a later analysis linked 16,951 TCR beta sequences to specific HLA alleles. According to a later analysis, TCR association rates differed among HLA loci, with DRB1 alleles showing the most associated TCRs and HLA-C alleles showing the fewest. A further reported finding was that TCR beta sequences accurately predicted the HLA-A and HLA-B alleles for most subjects in the first cohort. Because counts were too low, roughly 17 rarely observed V segments, including chromosome 9 orphons, were left out of the earlier analysis of roughly 600 of the donors. The only immune exposure information available for the cohort was CMV serostatus. Because HLA typing was unavailable for some donors at each locus, only the typed subset was used in association tests. An association between a missense DCLRE1C variant and V-gene and J-gene trimming of TCR beta chains was found in a later genetic analysis and replicated in an independent cohort. Assigning TCR associations to individual alleles was difficult when HLA alleles, especially DR and DQ, strongly co-occurred.

Library preparation was by the immunoSEQ multiplex PCR assay. A mixture of 60 forward primers for TCR Vbeta segments and 13 reverse primers for TCR Jbeta segments was used in the multiplex PCR. Amplification of the CDR3 region of rearranged TCR beta genes was performed with a multiplex PCR assay on genomic DNA. The amplified TCR beta libraries were sequenced on the Illumina HiSeq System as 87-base-pair reads. For the original study's pipeline: In a later analysis, some 80 million unique TCR beta chains were counted across the roughly 670 repertoires, and around 10 million of these chains were shared by at least two donors. To remove PCR and sequencing errors, raw reads were error-corrected and collapsed into unique sequences using a nearest-neighbor algorithm that merged closely related sequences. V, D and J gene segments were assigned by aligning CDR3 sequences to IMGT reference sequences. For a sequence to be retained, a match of at least six nucleotides was required to both a V gene segment and a J gene segment. Rearrangements were called productive when the CDR3 lacked stop codons and stayed in frame with V and J; all others were non-productive. Following IMGT convention, CDR3 was defined as the stretch from the second conserved V-encoded cysteine up to the conserved J-encoded phenylalanine. In an earlier analysis of around 640 of the donors, sequences lacking an unambiguous match to a single V gene segment were excluded. In an earlier analysis of roughly 500 of the donors, V segments were called functional above 56.7% productive rearrangements and were called segregating when the between-donor standard deviation exceeded 5%. To diagnose cytomegalovirus status from the catalog of TCR beta chain sequences, a statistical classification framework was built. A later analysis assigned V and J genes by comparing TCR nucleotide sequences with IMGT/GENE-DB human TR gene sequences. Using the TCRdist pipeline, a later analysis assigned CDR3 sequences along with most-parsimonious VDJ recombination scenarios. In a later analysis, every TCR beta chain was defined by the combination of its CDR3 amino acid sequence and its V-gene family, and reads without a unique V-gene family were dropped. To address suspected cross-contamination and a sequencing artifact, a later analysis removed 550 to 750 highly shared, low-generation-probability nucleotide sequences. A later analysis calculated a clonal expansion index for each public chain from normalized within-repertoire ranks of inferred template counts. Generation probabilities in a later analysis came from a VDJ recombination model fitted to out-of-frame rearrangements, and those results were checked against IGoR. Hypergeometric tests were used in a later analysis to score TCR-TCR, TCR-HLA and TCR-CMV co-occurrence, with a repertoire-size bias correction applied to the TCR pairs. In a later analysis, false discovery rates were estimated by permuting HLA or CMV assignments 20 times. A later analysis grouped co-occurring TCRs with DBSCAN, adding TCRdist sequence similarity when clustering within HLA-allele-positive subsets. Repertoires with fewer than 30,000 or more than 120,000 public chains, plus five repertoires with anomalous nucleotide sharing, were excluded from co-occurrence clustering. TCRdb limited this immuneACCESS table to in-frame rearrangements with V and J called. A share of clones is missing; checked studies link under half to unresolved V genes, and the rest is unexplained. For V, J and clone size, that table is used; D and trimming come from the DNA. This sample lists around 130,000 clones; 75% to 85% were detected once. 2.5% to 3% of the sample comes from the top ten.

This clonotype was obtained from a man aged 25 to 45 in good health and CMV-seronegative. The sequenced material came from PBMCs.

The nucleotides are TGTGCCTGGAACAGGGGGAGTCTGAGCAATCAGCCCCAGCATTTT. It codes for CAWNRGSLSNQPQHF. The V and J genes are TRBV30 and TRBJ1-5, and TRBD1 aligns with 8 junction nucleotides. The V end gives up 4 bases and the J end 1 base, leaving 6 bases in the junction not matched to a gene. Sequences GTSNPN (CDR1) and SVGIG (CDR2) are obtained from the germline V gene (reference sequence). The CDR3, cysteine through phenylalanine, is 15 amino acids long. The kept DNA is CDR3 alone, 45 bases in frame from the first base.